These T cell receptor beta chains were read from a single sample in a study of cytomegalovirus exposure and HLA in healthy donors. Measured with immunoSEQ multiplex PCR; TCRdb has only the in-frame clones, and not every one. Of some 150,000 clones in the sample, roughly 83% were seen once. The source material was PBMCs. The origin of the receptors is a man in his forties or fifties in good health and CMV-seronegative. Both conserved end residues are part of each CDR3. A D gene is named only where the DNA matches it firmly. Size values are once, few and many counts, or a class for expanded clones, and some rows have none.

TGCGCCAGCAGCTTGGATGGTAGCCGGTACAATGAGCAGTTCTTC	CASSLDGSRYNEQFF	-	TRBJ2-1	TRBV5-1	few
TGTGCCAGCACCAACGGGGGGGCGAGTCATGGCTACACCTTC	CASTNGGASHGYTF	-	TRBJ1-2	TRBV6-6	-
TGCGCCAGCAGCCATTCCGGGCCAAGGGGGAGTGGGGCCAACGTCCTGACTTTC	CASSHSGPRGSGANVLTF	-	TRBJ2-6	TRBV5-1	-
TGTGCCAGCAGTTTTCCACGCGGGGTCACAGAGGGTGAAAAACTGTTTTTT	CASSFPRGVTEGEKLFF	-	TRBJ1-4	TRBV28	few
TGTGCCAGCAGCCCCATACCCGGGACAGGGGGTATTTACGAGCAGTACTTC	CASSPIPGTGGIYEQYF	TRBD1	TRBJ2-7	TRBV7-9	-
TGTGCCAGCAGTCCCCAACTCGGTGAGTCCTACGAGCAGTACTTC	CASSPQLGESYEQYF	-	TRBJ2-7	TRBV6-6	-
TGTGCCAGCAGCCCCCGGACTAGCTCGGCCGGTGCAGATACGCAGTATTTT	CASSPRTSSAGADTQYF	TRBD2	TRBJ2-3	TRBV5-4	-
TGCGCCAGCAGCCAAGATTTTGGACTAGACACACGAGTAACCAAAAACATTCAGTACTTC	CASSQDFGLDTRVTKNIQYF	TRBD2	TRBJ2-4	TRBV4-3	few
TGTGCCAGCAGCTTAGAGCGGGGGACAGGGGTTCTCTACGAGCAGTACTTC	CASSLERGTGVLYEQYF	TRBD1	TRBJ2-7	TRBV7-2	-
TGTGCTAGCAGCCCGGTGGTTCTGGGGGGAGAGACCCAGTACTTC	CASSPVVLGGETQYF	-	TRBJ2-5	TRBV7-7	-
TGTGCCAGCAGCCCCCGAGGGGGGGCGGGGGGGGCCGGGGAGACCCAGTACTTC	CASSPRGGAGGAGETQYF	TRBD2	TRBJ2-5	TRBV7-8	-
TGTGCCAGCAGCATTGACAGGGGCGGCACTGAAGCTTTCTTT	CASSIDRGGTEAFF	TRBD1	TRBJ1-1	TRBV5-4	-
TGTGCCAGCAGCTTTGCCACGGGAGCGGGAGGATACAATGAGCAGTTCTTC	CASSFATGAGGYNEQFF	TRBD2	TRBJ2-1	TRBV11-2	-
TGTGCCAGCTCCCCAGGGGGCAAGGGCACTGAAGCTTTCTTT	CASSPGGKGTEAFF	TRBD1	TRBJ1-1	TRBV18	-
TGTGCCAGCAAAAATGACAGGGCGCAAGAGACCCAGTACTTC	CASKNDRAQETQYF	TRBD1	TRBJ2-5	TRBV6-5	-
TGTGCCATCAGTGAGAAGACAGGGGCAAACCACGAGCAGTACTTC	CAISEKTGANHEQYF	TRBD1	TRBJ2-7	TRBV10-3	-
TGTGCCAGCAGCTTAGCGCCTCTAGCGGGAATCACAGATACGCAGTATTTT	CASSLAPLAGITDTQYF	TRBD2	TRBJ2-3	TRBV7-2	-
TGTGCCAGCAGTCAGGACAGGTCGAACTATAATTCACCCCTCCACTTT	CASSQDRSNYNSPLHF	TRBD1	TRBJ1-6	TRBV2	-
TGTGCCAGCAGCTTAGAGGGGATTTCCTACGAGCAGTACTTC	CASSLEGISYEQYF	-	TRBJ2-7	TRBV7-9	-
TGTGCCAGCAGCTTCTGGACAGGGATATTGTCTGAAGCTTTCTTT	CASSFWTGILSEAFF	TRBD1	TRBJ1-1	TRBV5-6	-
TGTGCCAGCAGTCCCGACACCGGGGAGCTGTTTTTT	CASSPDTGELFF	-	TRBJ2-2	TRBV2	few
TGTTCCAGCAGCGAAGGGAGTTTAAACTATGGCTACACCTTC	CSSSEGSLNYGYTF	-	TRBJ1-2	TRBV7-9	-
TGTGCCAGCAGCGTAGCCGATCAGGGGTGGGATACGCAGTATTTT	CASSVADQGWDTQYF	-	TRBJ2-3	TRBV9	-
TGTGCCAGTCGGGACAGTAGTTTTATGGGTAATTCACCCCTCCACTTT	CASRDSSFMGNSPLHF	TRBD1	TRBJ1-6	TRBV19	-
TGTGCCAGCAGTCCCGGACAGTATAATTCACCCCTCCACTTT	CASSPGQYNSPLHF	-	TRBJ1-6	TRBV6-5	-
TGTGCCAGCAGCGTAGCTACTCTAGCGGGGAGCGGAGAGACCCAGTACTTC	CASSVATLAGSGETQYF	TRBD2	TRBJ2-5	TRBV9	once
TGTGCCAGCAGTTACGGCATGGGGCTACAAGAGACCCAGTACTTC	CASSYGMGLQETQYF	-	TRBJ2-5	TRBV6-6	once
TGCGCCAGCAGCCAACAGGGTTTGGGCTCTGAAGCTTTCTTT	CASSQQGLGSEAFF	-	TRBJ1-1	TRBV4-1	-
TGTGCCAGCACCTTTAGCGGGGACGGCTACAATGAGCAGTTCTTC	CASTFSGDGYNEQFF	TRBD2	TRBJ2-1	TRBV7-2	-
TGCAGCGTTGTCAGGCCCGCCTCCTACGAGCAGTACTTC	CSVVRPASYEQYF	-	TRBJ2-7	TRBV29-1	-
TGTGCCAGCAGCGGACGGACAGGGGCGAGTAATTCACCCCTCCACTTT	CASSGRTGASNSPLHF	-	TRBJ1-6	TRBV21-1	once
TGTGCCAGCAGTTCTCCTTACGAGCAGTACTTC	CASSSPYEQYF	-	TRBJ2-7	TRBV6-5	-
TGTGCCAGCAGCTTGACTAGCGGGACAGATACGCAGTATTTT	CASSLTSGTDTQYF	TRBD2	TRBJ2-3	TRBV2	-
TGTGCCAGCTCGAGCGGTCCTTCCTACAATGAGCAGTTCTTC	CASSSGPSYNEQFF	-	TRBJ2-1	TRBV11-3	-
TGTGCCAGCAGCTCCGACCCCAAGGGGACAGGGGACAATCAGCCCCAGCATTTT	CASSSDPKGTGDNQPQHF	TRBD1	TRBJ1-5	TRBV5-5	few
TGTGCCAGCAGCGTAGCCCCTACCGATCAGCCCCAGCATTTT	CASSVAPTDQPQHF	-	TRBJ1-5	TRBV9	-
TGTGCCTCCGGGGGGGCTAACACCGGGGAGCTGTTTTTT	CASGGANTGELFF	TRBD2	TRBJ2-2	TRBV9	once
TGCGCCAGCAGCCAAGGGAGCTCTCTGGGCTCCTACAATGAGCAGTTCTTC	CASSQGSSLGSYNEQFF	-	TRBJ2-1	TRBV4-3	-
TGTGCCAGCAGCCTTACCGGGGGTAACACTGAAGCTTTCTTT	CASSLTGGNTEAFF	-	TRBJ1-1	TRBV7-2	many
TGCGCCAGCAGCTTGAAGGCAGGTCAAGACGAAAAACTGTTTTTT	CASSLKAGQDEKLFF	-	TRBJ1-4	TRBV5-1	-
TGTGCCAGCTCATCTCAGACAGGGGAGATTGAGCCCCAGCATTTT	CASSSQTGEIEPQHF	TRBD1	TRBJ1-5	TRBV18	-
TGTTCCGGAGAGGGACTAGGCCTCGGGGATACGCAGTATTTT	CSGEGLGLGDTQYF	TRBD2	TRBJ2-3	TRBV7-9	-
TGTGCCAGCAAGGAAGGGGAGGATGGCTACACCTTC	CASKEGEDGYTF	-	TRBJ1-2	TRBV27	once
TGTGCCAGCAGCTCCTCCTATAACACTGAAGCTTTCTTT	CASSSSYNTEAFF	-	TRBJ1-1	TRBV7-3	-
TGTGCCAGCAGCTTAGATTTTCCAGGGCGGGCCAAAAACATTCAGTACTTC	CASSLDFPGRAKNIQYF	-	TRBJ2-4	TRBV7-8	-
TGTGCCAGCAGTGAAAAGTCGGCGGGCTTTGGGGCCAACGTCCTGACTTTC	CASSEKSAGFGANVLTF	-	TRBJ2-6	TRBV2	-
TGTGCCAGCAGCCCACCGCGACTAGCGGGAGAGTATGAGCAGTTCTTC	CASSPPRLAGEYEQFF	TRBD2	TRBJ2-1	TRBV7-6	-
TGTGCCAGCAGTTTCGGCGGGACAGAGTACACCGGGGAGCTGTTTTTT	CASSFGGTEYTGELFF	-	TRBJ2-2	TRBV27	-
TGTGCCAGCAGGGATCACAGGGGGCGGAATGAGCAGTTCTTC	CASRDHRGRNEQFF	TRBD1	TRBJ2-1	TRBV6-5	few
TGTGCCAGCAGCTTAGTCTCTGCTAGTGACGAGCAGTACTTC	CASSLVSASDEQYF	-	TRBJ2-7	TRBV7-6	-
TGCGCCAGCAGCGGGACAGGGGACTACGAGCAGTACTTC	CASSGTGDYEQYF	TRBD1	TRBJ2-7	TRBV4-1	-
TGTGCCAGCAGTCCACCCGACAGGGTTTCATTTGGGGAGCAGTACTTC	CASSPPDRVSFGEQYF	TRBD1	TRBJ2-7	TRBV28	-